The source of this TCR beta chain is a study of cytomegalovirus exposure and HLA in healthy donors. 60 Vbeta and 13 Jbeta primers were used in PCR. TCRdb's copy holds only in-frame clones and misses some; the assay was immunoSEQ multiplex PCR. Of around 170,000 clones listed, 75% to 90% are singletons. Worth noting for this clone: Its antigen is not known.

The length of the CDR3 is 13 residues. The germline gives CDR1 SGHNT, CDR2 YYREEE (reference sequence). The trim removed 4 bases at V and 3 bases at J, leaving 0 bases unmatched. Regarding the study as a whole: According to the study, 150 to 200 TCR beta chains were cytomegalovirus-associated.

The chain uses TRBV5-4 and TRBJ1-2; TRBD1 matches at 10 bases. Sample: PBMCs. This clonotype originated in a middle-aged man in good health and CMV-seropositive. CDR3 sequence (DNA): TGTGCCAGCAGCGGACAGGGGGACTATGGCTACACCTTC. Encoded protein: CASSGQGDYGYTF.